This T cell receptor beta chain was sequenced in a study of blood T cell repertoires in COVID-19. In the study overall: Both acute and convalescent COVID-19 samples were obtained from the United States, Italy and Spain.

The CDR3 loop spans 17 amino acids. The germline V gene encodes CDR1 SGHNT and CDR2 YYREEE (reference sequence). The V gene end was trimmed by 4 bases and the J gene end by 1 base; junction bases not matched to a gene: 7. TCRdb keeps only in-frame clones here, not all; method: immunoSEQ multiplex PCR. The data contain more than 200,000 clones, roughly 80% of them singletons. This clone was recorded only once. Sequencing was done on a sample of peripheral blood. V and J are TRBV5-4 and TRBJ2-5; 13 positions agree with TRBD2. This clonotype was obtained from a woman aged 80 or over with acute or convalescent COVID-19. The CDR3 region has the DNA TGTGCCAGCAGCCGGCCGGGACTAGCGGGGAGCCAAGAGACCCAGTACTTC. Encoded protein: CASSRPGLAGSQETQYF. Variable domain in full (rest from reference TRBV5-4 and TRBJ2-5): ETGVTQSPTHLIKTRGQQVTLRCSSQSGHNTVSWYQQALGQGPQFIFQYYREEENGRGNFPPRFSGLQFPNYSSELNVNALELDDSALYLCASSRPGLAGSQETQYFGPGTRLLVL.